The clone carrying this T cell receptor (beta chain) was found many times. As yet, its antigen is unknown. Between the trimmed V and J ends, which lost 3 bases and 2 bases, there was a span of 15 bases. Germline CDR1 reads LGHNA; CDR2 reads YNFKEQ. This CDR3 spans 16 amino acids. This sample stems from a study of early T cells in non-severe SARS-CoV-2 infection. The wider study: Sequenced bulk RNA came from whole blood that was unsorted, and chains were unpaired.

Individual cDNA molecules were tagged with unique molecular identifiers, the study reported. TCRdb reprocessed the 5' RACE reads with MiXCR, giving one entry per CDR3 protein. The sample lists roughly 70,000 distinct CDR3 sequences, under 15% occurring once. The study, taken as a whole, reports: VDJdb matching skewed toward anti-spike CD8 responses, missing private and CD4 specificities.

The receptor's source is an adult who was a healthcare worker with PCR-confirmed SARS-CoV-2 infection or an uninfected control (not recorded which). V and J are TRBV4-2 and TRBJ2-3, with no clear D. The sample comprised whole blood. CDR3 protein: CASSQPSATFTDTQYF. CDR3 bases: TGTGCCAGCAGCCAGCCCAGCGCAACATTCACAGATACGCAGTATTTT.